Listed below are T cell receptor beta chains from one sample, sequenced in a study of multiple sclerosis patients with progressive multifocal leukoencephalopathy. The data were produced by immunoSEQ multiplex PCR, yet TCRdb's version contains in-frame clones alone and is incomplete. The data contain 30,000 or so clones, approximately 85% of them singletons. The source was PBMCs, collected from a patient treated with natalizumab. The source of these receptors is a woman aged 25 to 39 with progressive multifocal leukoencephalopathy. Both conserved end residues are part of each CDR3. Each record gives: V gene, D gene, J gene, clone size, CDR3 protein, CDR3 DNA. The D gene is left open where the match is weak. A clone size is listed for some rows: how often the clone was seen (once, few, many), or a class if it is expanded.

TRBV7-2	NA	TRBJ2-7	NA	CASSLLYRMDYEQYF	TGTGCCAGCAGCTTACTTTATCGGATGGATTACGAGCAGTACTTC
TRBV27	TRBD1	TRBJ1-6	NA	CASSLDGTGFNSPLHF	TGTGCCAGCAGTTTAGACGGGACAGGGTTTAATTCACCCCTCCACTTT
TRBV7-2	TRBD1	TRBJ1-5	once	CASSLDTGGGQPQHF	TGTGCCAGCAGTTTAGACACAGGGGGCGGGCAGCCCCAGCATTTT
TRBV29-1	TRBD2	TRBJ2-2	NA	CSVEGLAGLNTGELFF	TGCAGCGTTGAGGGACTAGCGGGTCTTAACACCGGGGAGCTGTTTTTT
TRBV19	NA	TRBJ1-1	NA	CASNKVGGNTEAFF	TGTGCCAGTAATAAGGTCGGAGGGAACACTGAAGCTTTCTTT
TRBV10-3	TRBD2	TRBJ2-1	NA	CAISDRRDLAGDEQFF	TGTGCCATCAGTGATAGAAGGGACCTAGCGGGAGATGAGCAGTTCTTC
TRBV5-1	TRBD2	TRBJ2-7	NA	CASSTSGNYEQYF	TGCGCCAGCAGCACGAGCGGGAACTACGAGCAGTACTTC
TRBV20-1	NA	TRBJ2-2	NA	CSAGTTIELFF	TGCAGTGCTGGGACGACGATAGAGCTGTTTTTT
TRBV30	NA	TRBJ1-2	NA	CAWSGRGAKESSGYTF	TGTGCCTGGAGTGGACGGGGGGCCAAAGAATCGAGTGGCTACACCTTC
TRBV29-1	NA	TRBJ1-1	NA	CSVEISNTEAFF	TGCAGCGTTGAGATCTCTAACACTGAAGCTTTCTTT
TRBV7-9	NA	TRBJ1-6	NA	CASSRQIDNSPLHF	TGTGCCAGCAGTCGACAAATAGATAATTCACCCCTCCACTTT
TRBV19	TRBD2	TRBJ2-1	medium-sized	CASSMPGLAGDEQFF	TGTGCCAGTAGTATGCCGGGACTAGCGGGAGATGAGCAGTTCTTC
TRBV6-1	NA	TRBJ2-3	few	CASREFGTLTDTQYF	TGTGCCAGCAGGGAATTTGGGACTCTCACAGATACGCAGTATTTT
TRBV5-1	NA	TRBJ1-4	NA	CASSSEGVTNEKLFF	TGCGCCAGCAGCTCCGAGGGGGTCACTAATGAAAAACTGTTTTTT
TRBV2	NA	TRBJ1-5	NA	CASSLGWSNQPQHF	TGTGCCAGCAGCTTGGGCTGGAGCAATCAGCCCCAGCATTTT
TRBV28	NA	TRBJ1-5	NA	CASSLVKQPQHF	TGTGCCAGCAGTCTAGTCAAGCAGCCCCAGCATTTT
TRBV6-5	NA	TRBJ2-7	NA	CASSYVGLGVDYEQYF	TGTGCCAGCAGTTACGTGGGTCTTGGGGTAGACTACGAGCAGTACTTC
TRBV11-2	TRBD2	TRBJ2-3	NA	CASSLAGLAGVDTQYF	TGTGCCAGCAGCTTAGCCGGGCTAGCGGGAGTAGATACGCAGTATTTT
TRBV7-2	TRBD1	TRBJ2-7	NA	CASSNRDRGIYEQYF	TGTGCCAGCAGTAATAGGGACAGGGGAATATACGAGCAGTACTTC
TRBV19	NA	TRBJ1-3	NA	CASFDSRISGNTIYF	TGTGCCAGTTTTGACAGCCGAATCTCTGGAAACACCATATATTTT
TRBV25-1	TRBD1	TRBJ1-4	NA	CASSAPTGVEKLFF	TGTGCCAGCAGTGCCCCGACAGGGGTTGAAAAACTGTTTTTT
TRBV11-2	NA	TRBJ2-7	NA	CASSLSHGAYEQYF	TGTGCCAGCAGCTTGAGTCACGGAGCCTACGAGCAGTACTTC
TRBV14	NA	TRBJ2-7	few	CASSGVGYEQYF	TGTGCCAGCAGCGGGGTAGGGTACGAGCAGTACTTC
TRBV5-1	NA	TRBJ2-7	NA	CASWGGAEQYF	TGCGCCAGCTGGGGGGGCGCCGAGCAGTACTTC
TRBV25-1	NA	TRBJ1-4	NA	CASSGQQGYEKLFF	TGTGCCAGCAGTGGCCAACAGGGATATGAAAAACTGTTTTTT
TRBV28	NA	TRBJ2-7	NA	CATNLPGGAYEQYF	TGTGCCACCAATCTCCCAGGCGGAGCCTACGAGCAGTACTTC
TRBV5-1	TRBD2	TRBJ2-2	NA	CASLPRLAGDGTGELFF	TGCGCCAGCCTCCCCCGGCTAGCGGGAGATGGCACCGGGGAGCTGTTTTTT
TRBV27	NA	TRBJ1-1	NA	CARLQGNTEAFF	TGTGCCAGGTTACAGGGAAACACTGAAGCTTTCTTT